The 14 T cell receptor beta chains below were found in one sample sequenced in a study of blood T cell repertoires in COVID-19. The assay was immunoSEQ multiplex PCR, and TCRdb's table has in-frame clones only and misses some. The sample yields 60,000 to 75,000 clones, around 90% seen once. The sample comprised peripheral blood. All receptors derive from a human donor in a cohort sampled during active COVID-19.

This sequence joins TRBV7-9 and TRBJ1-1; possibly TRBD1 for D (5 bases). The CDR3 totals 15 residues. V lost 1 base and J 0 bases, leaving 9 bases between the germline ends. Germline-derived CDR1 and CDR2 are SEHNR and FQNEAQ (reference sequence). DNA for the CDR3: TGTGCCAGCAGCTTAGACAGGCATTTGAACACTGAAGCTTTCTTT. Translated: CASSLDRHLNTEAFF.

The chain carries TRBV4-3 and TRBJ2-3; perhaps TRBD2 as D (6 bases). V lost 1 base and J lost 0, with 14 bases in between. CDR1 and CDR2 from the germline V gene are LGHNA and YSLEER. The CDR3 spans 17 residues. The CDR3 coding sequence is TGCGCCAGCAGCCAAGGAGGAGTAGCGGTAAGCACAGATACGCAGTATTTT. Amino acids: CASSQGGVAVSTDTQYF.

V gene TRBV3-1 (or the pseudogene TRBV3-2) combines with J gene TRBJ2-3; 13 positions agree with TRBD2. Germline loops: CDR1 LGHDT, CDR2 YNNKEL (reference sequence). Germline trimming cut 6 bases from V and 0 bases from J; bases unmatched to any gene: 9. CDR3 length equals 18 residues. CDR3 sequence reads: CASSRLAGGRASTDTQYF. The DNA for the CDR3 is TGTGCCAGCAGTCGACTAGCGGGAGGACGGGCTAGCACAGATACGCAGTATTTT.

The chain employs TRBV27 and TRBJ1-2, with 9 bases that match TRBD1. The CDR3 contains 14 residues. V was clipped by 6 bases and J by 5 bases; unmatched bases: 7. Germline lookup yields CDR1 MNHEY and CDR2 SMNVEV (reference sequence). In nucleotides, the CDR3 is TGTGCCAGCAGCACGACAGGGGGTAGTTATGGCTACACCTTC. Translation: CASSTTGGSYGYTF.

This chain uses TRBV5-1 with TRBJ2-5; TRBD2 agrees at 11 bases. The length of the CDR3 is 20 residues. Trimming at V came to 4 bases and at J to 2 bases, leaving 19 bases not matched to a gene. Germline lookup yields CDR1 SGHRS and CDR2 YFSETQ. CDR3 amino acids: CASSVGGLAGGLFLQETQYF. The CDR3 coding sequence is TGCGCCAGCAGCGTGGGAGGGCTAGCGGGAGGCCTGTTCCTTCAAGAGACCCAGTACTTC.

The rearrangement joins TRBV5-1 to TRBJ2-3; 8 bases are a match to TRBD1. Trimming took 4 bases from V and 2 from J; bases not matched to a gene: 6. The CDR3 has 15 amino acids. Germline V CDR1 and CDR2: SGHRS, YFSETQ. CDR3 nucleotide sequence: TGCGCCAGCAGCCCGGACAGGGTAGACACAGATACGCAGTATTTT. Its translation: CASSPDRVDTDTQYF.

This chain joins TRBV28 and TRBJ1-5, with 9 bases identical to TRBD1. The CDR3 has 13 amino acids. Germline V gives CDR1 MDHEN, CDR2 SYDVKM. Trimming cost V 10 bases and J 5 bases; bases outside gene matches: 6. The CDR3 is CATKGQGHQPQHF. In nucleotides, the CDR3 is TGTGCCACTAAGGGACAGGGTCATCAGCCCCAGCATTTT.

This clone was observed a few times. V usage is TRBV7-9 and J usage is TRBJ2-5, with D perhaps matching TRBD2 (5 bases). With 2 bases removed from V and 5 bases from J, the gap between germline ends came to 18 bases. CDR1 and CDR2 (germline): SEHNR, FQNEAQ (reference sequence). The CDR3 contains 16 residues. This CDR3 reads CASSLNLGFGIETQYF. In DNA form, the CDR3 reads TGTGCCAGCAGCTTAAATTTGGGCTTCGGGATTGAGACCCAGTACTTC.

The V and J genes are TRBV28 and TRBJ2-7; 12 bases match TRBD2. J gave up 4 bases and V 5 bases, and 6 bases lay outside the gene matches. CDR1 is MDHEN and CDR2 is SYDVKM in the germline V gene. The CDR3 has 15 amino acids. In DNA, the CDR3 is TGTGCCAGCAGTCCCGGACTAGCGGGAAGGTACGAGCAGTACTTC. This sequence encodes CASSPGLAGRYEQYF.

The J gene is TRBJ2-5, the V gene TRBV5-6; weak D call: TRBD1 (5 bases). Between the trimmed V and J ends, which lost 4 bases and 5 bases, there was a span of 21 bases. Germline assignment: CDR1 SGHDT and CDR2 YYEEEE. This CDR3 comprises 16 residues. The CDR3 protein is CASSPFRLTEFETQYF. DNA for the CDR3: TGTGCCAGCAGCCCGTTCCGCCTGACAGAATTCGAGACCCAGTACTTC.

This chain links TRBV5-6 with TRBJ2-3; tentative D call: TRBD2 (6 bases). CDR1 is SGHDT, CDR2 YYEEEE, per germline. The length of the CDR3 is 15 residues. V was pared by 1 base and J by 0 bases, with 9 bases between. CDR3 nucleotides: TGTGCCAGCAGCTTGATCGGGACTAGCACAGATACGCAGTATTTT. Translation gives CASSLIGTSTDTQYF.

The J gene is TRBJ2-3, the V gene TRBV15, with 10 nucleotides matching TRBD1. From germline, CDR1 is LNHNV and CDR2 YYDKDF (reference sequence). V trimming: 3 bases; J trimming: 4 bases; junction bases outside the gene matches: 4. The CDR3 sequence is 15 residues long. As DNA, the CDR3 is TGTGCCACCAGCAGCCGACAGGGGGCCTCAGATACGCAGTATTTT. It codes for CATSSRQGASDTQYF.

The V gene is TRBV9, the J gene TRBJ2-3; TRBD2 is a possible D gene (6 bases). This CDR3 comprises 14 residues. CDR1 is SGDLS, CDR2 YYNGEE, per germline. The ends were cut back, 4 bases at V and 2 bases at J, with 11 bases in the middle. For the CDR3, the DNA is TGTGCCAGCAGCCCCCGGACTAACACAGATACGCAGTATTTT. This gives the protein CASSPRTNTDTQYF.

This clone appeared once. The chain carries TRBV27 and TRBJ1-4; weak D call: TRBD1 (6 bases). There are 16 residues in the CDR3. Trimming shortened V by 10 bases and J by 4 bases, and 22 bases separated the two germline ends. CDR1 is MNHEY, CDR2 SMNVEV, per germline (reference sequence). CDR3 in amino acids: CATGGGGGIRNEKLFF. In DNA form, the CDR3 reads TGTGCCACGGGCGGGGGCGGGGGGATTCGTAATGAAAAACTGTTTTTT.